The 8 T cell receptor beta chains below come from one sample, sequenced in a study of radiation and T cells in renal cell carcinoma. Here immunoSEQ multiplex PCR was the method, and the copy in TCRdb shows in-frame clones only, minus some. The sample consists of about 62,000 clones, about 83% of them appearing once. Sample time point: blood 4 weeks post-SBRT, at nephrectomy. The treatment: 15 Gy SBRT to primary tumor, nephrectomy 4 weeks later. Sample: blood, taken from a patient whose treatment included radiotherapy and nephrectomy. The receptors were sampled from a man aged 60 to 69 with renal cell carcinoma.

V usage is TRBV7-2 and J usage is TRBJ1-2; a possible D gene is TRBD1 (5 bases). Germline CDR1 SGHTA, CDR2 FQGNSA. V was trimmed by 3 bases and J by 2 bases, leaving 10 bases between them. This CDR3 is built from 14 residues. The CDR3 sequence: CASSFEGLNYGYTF. Here the CDR3 DNA reads TGTGCCAGCAGCTTTGAGGGACTAAACTATGGCTACACCTTC.

There are a few counts of this clone. Distinct nucleotide sequences in the sample also encode this CDR3. This sequence joins TRBV27 and TRBJ1-2; D possibly corresponds to TRBD1 (5 bases). This CDR3 region has 12 residues. CDR1 is MNHEY, CDR2 SMNVEV, per germline (reference sequence). Trimming took 2 bases from V and 4 from J, leaving 5 bases between them. The CDR3 DNA sequence: TGTGCCAGCAGTTTACAGGGCTATGGCTACACCTTC. This gives the protein CASSLQGYGYTF.

V usage is TRBV12-5 and J usage is TRBJ2-1; D gene ambiguous. The CDR3 is 10 residues long. Germline CDR1 reads LGHNT; CDR2 reads FRNRAP. V gave up 3 bases and J gave up 9 bases, with 3 bases separating them. CDR3 sequence: CASGFGEQFF. CDR3 DNA sequence: TGTGCTAGTGGTTTCGGTGAGCAGTTCTTC.

This clone was seen once. The J gene is TRBJ2-7, the V gene TRBV6-6, with 7 bases aligning to TRBD2. Germline V gene sequence: CDR1 MNHNY, CDR2 SVGAGI (reference sequence). Trimming took 6 bases from V and 7 from J; bases not matched to a gene: 9. The CDR3 is 13 residues long. In DNA, the CDR3 is TGTGCCAGCAGAAATAATCGCGGGGGAGAGCAGTACGTC. It is translated as CASRNNRGGEQYV.

The J gene is TRBJ1-5, the V gene TRBV6-1; a possible D gene is TRBD1 (5 bases). Germline V gene sequence: CDR1 MNHNS, CDR2 SASEGT. V was cut by 3 bases and J by 4 bases, with 7 bases left in between. The CDR3 totals 13 residues. This chain's CDR3 is CASSEAGNQPQHF. DNA of the CDR3: TGTGCCAGCAGTGAGGCAGGGAATCAGCCCCAGCATTTT.

This sequence joins TRBV30 and TRBJ1-5; TRBD1 is a possible D gene (5 bases). Looked up from germline, CDR1 is GTSNPN and CDR2 is SVGIG (reference sequence). V was pared by 2 bases and J by 1 base, with 21 bases between. This CDR3 region has 18 residues. In nucleotides, the CDR3 is TGTGCCTGGAGTAGGGCAGGGCCACCACCTCGGAGCAATCAGCCCCAGCATTTT. Its protein is CAWSRAGPPPRSNQPQHF.

The chain uses TRBV5-6 and TRBJ1-2, with unresolved D. V lost 5 bases and J 3 bases, leaving 14 bases between the germline ends. This CDR3 contains 14 residues. Germline loops: CDR1 SGHDT, CDR2 YYEEEE. The CDR3, as DNA: TGTGCCAGCAGTCCAGATACCATGGACTATGGCTACACCTTC. Protein: CASSPDTMDYGYTF.

V is TRBV2 and J is TRBJ2-7, with 7 bases that match TRBD2. The CDR3 is 14 amino acids. Per the germline V gene, CDR1 is SNHLY and CDR2 is FYNNEI. The junction had 5 bases not matched to a gene; V was cut back by 4 bases and J by 2 bases. The CDR3 DNA sequence: TGTGCCAGCAGTGCGGGAGGCCTCGCCTACGAGCAGTACGTC. It is translated as CASSAGGLAYEQYV.